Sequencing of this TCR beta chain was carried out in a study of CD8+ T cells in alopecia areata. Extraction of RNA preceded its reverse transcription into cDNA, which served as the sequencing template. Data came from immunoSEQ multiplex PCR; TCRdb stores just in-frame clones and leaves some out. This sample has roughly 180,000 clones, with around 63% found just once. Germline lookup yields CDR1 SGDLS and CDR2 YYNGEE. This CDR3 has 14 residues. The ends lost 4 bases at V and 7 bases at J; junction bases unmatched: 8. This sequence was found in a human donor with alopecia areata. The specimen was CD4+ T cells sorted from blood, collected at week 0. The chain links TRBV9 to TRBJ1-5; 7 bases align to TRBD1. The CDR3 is CASSSQGSGQPQHF. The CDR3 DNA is TGTGCCAGCAGCTCACAGGGGTCCGGGCAGCCCCAGCATTTT.